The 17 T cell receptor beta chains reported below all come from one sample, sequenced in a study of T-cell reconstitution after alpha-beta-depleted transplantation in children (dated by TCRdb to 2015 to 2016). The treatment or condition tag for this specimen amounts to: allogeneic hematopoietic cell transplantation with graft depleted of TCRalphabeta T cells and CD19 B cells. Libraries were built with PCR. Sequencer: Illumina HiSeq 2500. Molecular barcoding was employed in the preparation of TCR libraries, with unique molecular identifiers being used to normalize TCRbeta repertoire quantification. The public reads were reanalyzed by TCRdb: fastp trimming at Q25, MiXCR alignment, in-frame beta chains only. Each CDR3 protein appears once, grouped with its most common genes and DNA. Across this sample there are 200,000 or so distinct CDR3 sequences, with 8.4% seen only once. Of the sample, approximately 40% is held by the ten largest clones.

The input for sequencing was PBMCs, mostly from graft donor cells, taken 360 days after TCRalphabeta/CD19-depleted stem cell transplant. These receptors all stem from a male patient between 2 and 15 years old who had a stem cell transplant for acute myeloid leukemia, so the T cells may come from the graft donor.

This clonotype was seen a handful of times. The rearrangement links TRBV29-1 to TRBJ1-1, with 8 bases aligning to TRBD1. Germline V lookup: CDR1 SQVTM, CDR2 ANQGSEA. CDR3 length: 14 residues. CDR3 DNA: TGCCGTACAGATTCCGGACAGGGTAACACTGAAGCTTTCTTT. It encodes CRTDSGQGNTEAFF.

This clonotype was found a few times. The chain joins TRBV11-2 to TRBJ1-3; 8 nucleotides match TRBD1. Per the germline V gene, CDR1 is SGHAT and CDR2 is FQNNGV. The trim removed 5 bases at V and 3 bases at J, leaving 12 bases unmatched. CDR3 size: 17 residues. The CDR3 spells CASSTAQYDRGGNTIYF. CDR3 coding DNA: TGTGCCAGCAGCACCGCCCAATACGACAGGGGTGGAAACACCATATATTTT.

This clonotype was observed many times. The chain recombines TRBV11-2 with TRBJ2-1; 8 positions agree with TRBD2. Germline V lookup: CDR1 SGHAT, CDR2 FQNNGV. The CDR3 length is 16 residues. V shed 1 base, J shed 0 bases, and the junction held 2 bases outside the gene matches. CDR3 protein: CASSLAGTSSYNEQFF. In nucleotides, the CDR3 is TGTGCCAGCAGCTTAGCCGGGACTAGCTCCTACAATGAGCAGTTCTTC.

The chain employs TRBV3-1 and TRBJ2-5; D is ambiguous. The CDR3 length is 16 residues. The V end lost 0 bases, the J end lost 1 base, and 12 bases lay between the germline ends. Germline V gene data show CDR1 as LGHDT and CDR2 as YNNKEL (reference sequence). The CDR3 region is CASSQDPGGLQETQYF. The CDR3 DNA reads TGTGCCAGCAGCCAAGACCCGGGCGGTCTCCAAGAGACCCAGTACTTC.

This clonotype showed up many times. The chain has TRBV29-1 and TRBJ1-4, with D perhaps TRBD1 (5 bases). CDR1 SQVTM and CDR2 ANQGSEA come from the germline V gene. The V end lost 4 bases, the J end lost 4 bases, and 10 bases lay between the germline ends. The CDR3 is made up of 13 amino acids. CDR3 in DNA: TGCAGCGTTGGACAGCCCAATAATGAAAAACTGTTTTTT. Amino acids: CSVGQPNNEKLFF.

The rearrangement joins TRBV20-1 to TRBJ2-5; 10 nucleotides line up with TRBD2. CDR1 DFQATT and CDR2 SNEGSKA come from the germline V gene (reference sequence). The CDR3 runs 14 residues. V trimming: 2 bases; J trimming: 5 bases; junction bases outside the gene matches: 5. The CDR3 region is CSARSGGAGETQYF. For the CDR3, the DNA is TGCAGTGCTAGAAGCGGGGGGGCCGGGGAGACCCAGTACTTC.

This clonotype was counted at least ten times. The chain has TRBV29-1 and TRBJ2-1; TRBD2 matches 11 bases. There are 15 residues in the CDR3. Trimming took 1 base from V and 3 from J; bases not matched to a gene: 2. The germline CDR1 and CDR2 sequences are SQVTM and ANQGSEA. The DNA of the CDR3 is TGCAGCGTTGAAGTTACTAGCGGGGGCTACAATGAGCAGTTCTTC. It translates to CSVEVTSGGYNEQFF.

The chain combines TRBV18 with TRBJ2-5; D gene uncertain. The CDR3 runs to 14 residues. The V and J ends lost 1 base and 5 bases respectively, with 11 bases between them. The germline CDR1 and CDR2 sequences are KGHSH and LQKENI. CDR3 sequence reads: CASSPRLEMETQYF. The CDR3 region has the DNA TGTGCCAGCTCACCACGGCTAGAAATGGAGACCCAGTACTTC.

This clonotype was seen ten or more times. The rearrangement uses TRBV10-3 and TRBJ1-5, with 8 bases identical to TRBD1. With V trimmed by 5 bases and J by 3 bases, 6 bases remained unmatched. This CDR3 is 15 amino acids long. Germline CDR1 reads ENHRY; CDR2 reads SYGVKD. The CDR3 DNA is TGTGCCATCAGTACCAGGGGGCGAGACAATCAGCCCCAGCATTTT. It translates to CAISTRGRDNQPQHF.

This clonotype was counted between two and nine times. CDR3: CASSRLAGGPYNEQFF. The DNA of the CDR3 is TGTGCCAGCAGCCGACTAGCGGGAGGGCCCTACAATGAGCAGTTCTTC. The chain is built from TRBV12-3 or TRBV12-4 and TRBJ2-1, with TRBD2 identical over 14 bases. The CDR3 extends over 16 amino acids. V was clipped by 6 bases and J by 2 bases; unmatched bases: 3.

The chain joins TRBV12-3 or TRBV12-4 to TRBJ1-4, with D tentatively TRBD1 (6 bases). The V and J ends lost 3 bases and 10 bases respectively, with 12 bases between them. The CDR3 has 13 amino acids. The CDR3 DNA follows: TGTGCCAGCAGTTTGGCCGAGGGGGTAAAACTGTTTTTT. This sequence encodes CASSLAEGVKLFF.

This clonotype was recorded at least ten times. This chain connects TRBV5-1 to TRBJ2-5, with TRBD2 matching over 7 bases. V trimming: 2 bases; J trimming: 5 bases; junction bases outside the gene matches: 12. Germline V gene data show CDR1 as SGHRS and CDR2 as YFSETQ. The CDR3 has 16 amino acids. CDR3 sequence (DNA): TGCGCCAGCAGCTTTCGGGGAGGACTAGATCAGGAGACCCAGTACTTC. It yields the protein CASSFRGGLDQETQYF.

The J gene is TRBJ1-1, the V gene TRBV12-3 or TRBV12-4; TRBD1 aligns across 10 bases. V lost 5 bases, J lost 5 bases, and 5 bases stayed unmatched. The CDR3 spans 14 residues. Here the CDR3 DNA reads TGTGCCAGCAGTCCCGGACAGGGGGTTACTGAAGCTTTCTTT. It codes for CASSPGQGVTEAFF.

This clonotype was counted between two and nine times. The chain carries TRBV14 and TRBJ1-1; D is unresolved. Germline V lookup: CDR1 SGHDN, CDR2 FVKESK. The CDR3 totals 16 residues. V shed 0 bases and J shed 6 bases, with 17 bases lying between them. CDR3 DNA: TGTGCCAGCAGCCAAGACTTGGCCCAGATGCCCCCTGAAGCTTTCTTT. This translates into CASSQDLAQMPPEAFF.

This CDR3 reads CASSLDHTGSEAFF. CDR3 in DNA: TGTGCCAGCAGCTTGGACCATACTGGGTCTGAAGCTTTCTTT. The genes are TRBV7-8 and TRBJ1-1; D gene unclear. CDR3 length: 14 residues. Trimming pared 3 bases from V and 6 bases from J, leaving 14 bases between. The germline gives CDR1 SGHVS, CDR2 FQNEAQ.

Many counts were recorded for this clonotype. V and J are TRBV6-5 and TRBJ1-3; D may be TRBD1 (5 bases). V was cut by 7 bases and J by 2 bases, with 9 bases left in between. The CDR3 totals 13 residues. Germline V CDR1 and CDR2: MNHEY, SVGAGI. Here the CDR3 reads CASIRVAGNTIYF. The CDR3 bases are TGTGCCAGCATCAGGGTGGCTGGAAACACCATATATTTT.

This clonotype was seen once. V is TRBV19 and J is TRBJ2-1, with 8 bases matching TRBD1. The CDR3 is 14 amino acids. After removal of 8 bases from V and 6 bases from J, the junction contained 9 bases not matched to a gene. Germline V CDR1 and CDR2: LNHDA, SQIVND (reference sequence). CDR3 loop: CASADRGGSNEQFF. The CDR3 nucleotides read TGTGCCAGTGCCGACAGGGGTGGATCCAATGAGCAGTTCTTC.